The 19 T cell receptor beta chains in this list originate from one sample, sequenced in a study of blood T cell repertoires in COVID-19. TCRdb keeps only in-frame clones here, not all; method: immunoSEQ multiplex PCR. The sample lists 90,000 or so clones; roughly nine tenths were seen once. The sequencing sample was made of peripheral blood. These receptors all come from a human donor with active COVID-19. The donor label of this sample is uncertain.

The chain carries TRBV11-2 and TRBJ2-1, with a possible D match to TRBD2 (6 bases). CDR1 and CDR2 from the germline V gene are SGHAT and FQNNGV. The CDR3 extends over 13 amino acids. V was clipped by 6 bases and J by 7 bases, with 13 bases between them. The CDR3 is CASSQTSWNEQFF. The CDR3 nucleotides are TGTGCCAGCAGTCAAACTAGCTGGAATGAGCAGTTCTTC.

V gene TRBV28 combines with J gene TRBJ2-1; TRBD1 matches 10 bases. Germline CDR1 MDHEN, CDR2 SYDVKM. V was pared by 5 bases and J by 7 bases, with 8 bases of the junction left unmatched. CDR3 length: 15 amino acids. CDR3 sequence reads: CASSLRQGARNEQFF. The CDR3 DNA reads TGTGCCAGCAGTCTTCGACAGGGGGCAAGGAATGAGCAGTTCTTC.

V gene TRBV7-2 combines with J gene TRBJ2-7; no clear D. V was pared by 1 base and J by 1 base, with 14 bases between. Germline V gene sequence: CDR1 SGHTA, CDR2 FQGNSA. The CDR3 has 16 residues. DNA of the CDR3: TGTGCCAGCAGCTTAGTCCCGACAAGGAAGTCCTACGAGCAGTACTTC. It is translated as CASSLVPTRKSYEQYF.

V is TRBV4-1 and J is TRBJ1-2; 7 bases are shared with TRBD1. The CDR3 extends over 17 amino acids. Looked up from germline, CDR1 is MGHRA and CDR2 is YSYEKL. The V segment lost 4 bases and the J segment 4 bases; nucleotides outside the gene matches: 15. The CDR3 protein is CASSLATGGDRRYGYTF. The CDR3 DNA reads TGCGCCAGCAGCCTTGCTACAGGAGGGGACAGACGCTATGGCTACACCTTC.

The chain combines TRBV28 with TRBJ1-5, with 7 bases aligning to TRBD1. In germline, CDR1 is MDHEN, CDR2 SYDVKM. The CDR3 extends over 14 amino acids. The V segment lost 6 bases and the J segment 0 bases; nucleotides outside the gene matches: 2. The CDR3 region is CASRTGYSNQPQHF. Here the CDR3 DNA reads TGTGCCAGCAGGACAGGGTATAGCAATCAGCCCCAGCATTTT. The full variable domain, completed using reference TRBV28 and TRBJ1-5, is DVKVTQSSRYLVKRTGEKVFLECVQDMDHENMFWYRQDPGLGLRLIYFSYDVKMKEKGDIPEGYSVSREKKERFSLILESASTNQTSMYLCASRTGYSNQPQHFGDGTRLSIL.

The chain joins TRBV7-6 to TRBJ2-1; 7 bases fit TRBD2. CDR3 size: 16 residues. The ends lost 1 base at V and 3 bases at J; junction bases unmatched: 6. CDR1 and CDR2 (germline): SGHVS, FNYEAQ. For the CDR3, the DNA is TGTGCCAGCAGCTTAGGCGGGGGATTGATCTACAATGAGCAGTTCTTC. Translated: CASSLGGGLIYNEQFF.

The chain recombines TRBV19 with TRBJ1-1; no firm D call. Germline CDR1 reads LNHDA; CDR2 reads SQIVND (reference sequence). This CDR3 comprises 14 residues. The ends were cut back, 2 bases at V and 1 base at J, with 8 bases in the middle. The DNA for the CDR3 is TGTGCCAGTAGTATAATCTCTTCGAACACTGAAGCTTTCTTT. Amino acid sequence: CASSIISSNTEAFF.

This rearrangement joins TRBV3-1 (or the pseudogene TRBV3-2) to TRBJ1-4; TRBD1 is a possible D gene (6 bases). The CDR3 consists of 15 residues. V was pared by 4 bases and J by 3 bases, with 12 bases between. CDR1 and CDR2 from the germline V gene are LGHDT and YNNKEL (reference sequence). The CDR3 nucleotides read TGTGCCAGCAGCCCTAGGACAGTTCCTAATGAAAAACTGTTTTTT. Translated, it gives CASSPRTVPNEKLFF.

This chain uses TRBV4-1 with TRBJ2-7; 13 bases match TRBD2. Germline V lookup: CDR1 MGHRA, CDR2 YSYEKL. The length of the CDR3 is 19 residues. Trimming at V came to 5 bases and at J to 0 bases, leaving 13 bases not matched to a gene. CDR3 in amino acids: CASSYIGLAGVQSSYEQYF. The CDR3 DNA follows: TGCGCCAGCAGCTATATCGGACTAGCGGGGGTCCAAAGCTCCTACGAGCAGTACTTC.

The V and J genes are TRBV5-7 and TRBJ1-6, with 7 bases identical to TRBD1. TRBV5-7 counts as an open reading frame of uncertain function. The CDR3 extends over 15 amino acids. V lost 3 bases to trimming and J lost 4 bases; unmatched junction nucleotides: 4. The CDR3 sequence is CASSSQGLYNSPLHF. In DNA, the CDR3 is TGTGCCAGCAGCTCACAGGGGCTATATAATTCACCCCTCCACTTT.

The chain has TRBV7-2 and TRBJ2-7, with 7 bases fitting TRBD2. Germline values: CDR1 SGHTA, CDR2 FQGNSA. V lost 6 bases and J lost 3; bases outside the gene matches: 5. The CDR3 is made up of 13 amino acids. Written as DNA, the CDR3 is TGTGCCAGCAGTGGCGGGGGTCGCTACGAGCAGTACTTC. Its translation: CASSGGGRYEQYF.

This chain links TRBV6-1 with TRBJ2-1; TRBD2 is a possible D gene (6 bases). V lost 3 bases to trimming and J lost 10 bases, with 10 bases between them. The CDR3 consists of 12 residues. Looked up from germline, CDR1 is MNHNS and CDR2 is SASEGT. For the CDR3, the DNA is TGTGCCAGCAGTGACGGGGGTTTGGAGCAGTTCTTC. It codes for CASSDGGLEQFF.

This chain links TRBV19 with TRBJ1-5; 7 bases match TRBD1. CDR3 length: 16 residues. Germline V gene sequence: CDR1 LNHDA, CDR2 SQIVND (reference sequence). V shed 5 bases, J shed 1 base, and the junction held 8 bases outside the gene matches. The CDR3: CASSLYPGQSNQPQHF. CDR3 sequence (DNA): TGTGCCAGTAGTCTCTACCCGGGACAGAGCAATCAGCCCCAGCATTTT.

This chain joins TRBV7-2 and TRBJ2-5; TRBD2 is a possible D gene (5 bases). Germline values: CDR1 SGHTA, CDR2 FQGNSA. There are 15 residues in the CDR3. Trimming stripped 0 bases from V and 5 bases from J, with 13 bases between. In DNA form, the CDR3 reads TGTGCCAGCAGCTTAGCCAGTCAGAGAGGGGAGACCCAGTACTTC. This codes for CASSLASQRGETQYF.

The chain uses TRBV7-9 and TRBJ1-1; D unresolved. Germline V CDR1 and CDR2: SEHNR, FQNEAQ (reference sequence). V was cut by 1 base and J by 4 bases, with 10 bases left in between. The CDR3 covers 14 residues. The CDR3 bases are TGTGCCAGCAGCTTAGTGGTAGTTGGCACTGAAGCTTTCTTT. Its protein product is CASSLVVVGTEAFF.

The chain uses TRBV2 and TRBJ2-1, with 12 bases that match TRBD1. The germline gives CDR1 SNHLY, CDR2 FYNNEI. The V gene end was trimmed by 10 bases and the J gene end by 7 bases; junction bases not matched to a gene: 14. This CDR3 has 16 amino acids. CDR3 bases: TGTGCCACCGACTATCCGGGACAGGGGGCGAGAAATGAGCAGTTCTTC. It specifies CATDYPGQGARNEQFF.

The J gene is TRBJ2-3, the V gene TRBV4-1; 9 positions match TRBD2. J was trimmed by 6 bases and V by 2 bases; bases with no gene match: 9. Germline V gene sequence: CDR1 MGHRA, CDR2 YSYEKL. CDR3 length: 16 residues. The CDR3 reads CASSQSERGAPDTQYF. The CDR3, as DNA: TGCGCCAGCAGCCAATCCGAGCGGGGGGCCCCCGATACGCAGTATTTT.

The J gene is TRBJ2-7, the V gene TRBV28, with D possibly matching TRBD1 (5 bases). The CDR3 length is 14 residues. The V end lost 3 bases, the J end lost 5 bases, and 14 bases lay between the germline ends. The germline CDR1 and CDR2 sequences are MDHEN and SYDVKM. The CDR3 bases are TGTGCCAGCAGTTTGAGCTACAGGACCCACGAGCAGTACTTC. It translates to CASSLSYRTHEQYF.

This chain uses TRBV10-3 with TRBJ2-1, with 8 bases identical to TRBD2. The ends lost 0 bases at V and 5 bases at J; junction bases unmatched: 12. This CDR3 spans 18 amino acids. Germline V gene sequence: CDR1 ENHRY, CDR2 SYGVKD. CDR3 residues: CAISESAFNAGGHNEQFF. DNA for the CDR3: TGTGCCATCAGTGAGTCAGCGTTTAATGCGGGGGGACACAATGAGCAGTTCTTC.